These 21 T cell receptor beta chains share one sample of origin, sequenced in a study of T cell repertoires in cytomegalovirus infection. Using its own MiXCR run on the reads, TCRdb lists one record per CDR3 protein. The sample holds 250,000 to 300,000 distinct CDR3 sequences, about 23% seen once. Sequencing was performed on PBMCs. Receptor source: a human donor in good health (CMV status not recorded). Some clones in this sample may be carry-over from other donors' samples.

This clonotype was detected ten times or more. CDR3 in DNA: TGTGCCAGCAGCTTAGGTGTCGGGAGATGGAGGGAGGAGACCCAGTACTTC. Translation gives CASSLGVGRWREETQYF. The chain has TRBV7-2 and TRBJ2-5, with D perhaps TRBD2 (6 bases). The germline V gene has CDR1 SGHTA and CDR2 FQGNSA. The V end lost 1 base, the J end lost 5 bases, and 20 bases lay between the germline ends. This CDR3 is built from 17 residues. Supplemented by reference TRBV7-2 and TRBJ2-5, the full variable domain reads GAGVSQSPSNKVTEKGKDVELRCDPISGHTALYWYRQSLGQGLEFLIYFQGNSAPDKSGLPSDRFSAERTGGSVSTLTIQRTQQEDSAVYLCASSLGVGRWREETQYFGPGTRLLVL.

This clonotype has only one observation. The chain uses TRBV2 and TRBJ1-6; D gene ambiguous. Germline V lookup: CDR1 SNHLY, CDR2 FYNNEI. The CDR3 contains 11 residues. The V and J ends lost 10 bases and 6 bases respectively, with 7 bases between them. This chain's CDR3 is CAIDGNSPLHF. The CDR3 nucleotides are TGTGCCATTGACGGTAATTCACCCCTCCACTTT.

This chain connects TRBV2 to TRBJ2-7; 7 positions match TRBD2. The CDR3 spans 15 residues. Germline lookup yields CDR1 SNHLY and CDR2 FYNNEI. V lost 6 bases, J lost 0 bases, and 8 bases stayed unmatched. CDR3 DNA sequence: TGTGCCAGCAGCCCAAGGACTAGAGTCTCCTACGAGCAGTACTTC. It codes for CASSPRTRVSYEQYF.

The rearrangement uses TRBV28 and TRBJ1-1; D gene unclear. The germline V and J ends were trimmed by 5 bases and 4 bases, with 11 bases remaining between them. CDR1 is MDHEN and CDR2 is SYDVKM in the germline V gene. This CDR3 comprises 13 residues. The CDR3 protein is CASSRQRITEAFF. CDR3 in DNA: TGTGCCAGCAGTCGTCAGCGTATCACTGAAGCTTTCTTT. The variable domain in full, completed from reference TRBV28 and TRBJ1-1, reads DVKVTQSSRYLVKRTGEKVFLECVQDMDHENMFWYRQDPGLGLRLIYFSYDVKMKEKGDIPEGYSVSREKKERFSLILESASTNQTSMYLCASSRQRITEAFFGQGTRLTVV.

J is TRBJ2-2 and V is TRBV20-1; the match to TRBD1 covers 7 bases. The germline V gene encodes CDR1 DFQATT and CDR2 SNEGSKA (reference sequence). The CDR3 runs to 18 residues. Trimming cost V 0 bases and J 3 bases; bases outside gene matches: 13. This chain's CDR3 is CSARDGGTGQPYTGELFF. CDR3 sequence (DNA): TGCAGTGCTAGAGATGGGGGAACGGGACAGCCCTACACCGGGGAGCTGTTTTTT.

The chain couples TRBV28 to TRBJ2-3; 8 bases are a match to TRBD2. This CDR3 comprises 16 residues. Trimming removed 5 bases from V and 6 bases from J; junction bases left unmatched: 13. Germline lookup yields CDR1 MDHEN and CDR2 SYDVKM. The CDR3 nucleotides read TGTGCCAGCAGTCCCCCAGACGGGAGGGCCGCGGATACGCAGTATTTT. Encoded protein: CASSPPDGRAADTQYF.

The genes are TRBV2 and TRBJ2-7; tentatively, D is TRBD1 (5 bases). The V gene lost 4 bases and the J gene lost 4 bases, with 11 bases spanning the gap. Germline V gene data show CDR1 as SNHLY and CDR2 as FYNNEI. The length of the CDR3 is 13 residues. Here the CDR3 reads CASSAQDQYEQYF. CDR3 coding DNA: TGTGCCAGCAGTGCACAGGATCAATACGAGCAGTACTTC.

Concerning this clonotype itself: This may be a read error: a much more frequent sequence differs by one nucleotide. The chain couples TRBV28 to TRBJ1-5; TRBD1 matches 7 bases. The CDR3 is 19 amino acids. Trimming cost V 5 bases and J 0 bases; bases outside gene matches: 16. Germline CDR1 is MDHEN and CDR2 is SYDVKM. The chain's CDR3 is CASSTTQGSIKYSNQPQHF. CDR3 sequence (DNA): TGTGCCAGCAGTACAACACAGGGGTCGATAAAGTATAGCAATCAGCCCCAGCATTTT.

This clonotype has a count of ten or more. The J gene is TRBJ1-4, the V gene TRBV7-2; 9 nucleotides align to TRBD1. This CDR3 spans 17 amino acids. Germline V gives CDR1 SGHTA, CDR2 FQGNSA. The V gene end was trimmed by 1 base and the J gene end by 1 base; junction bases not matched to a gene: 4. CDR3 region: CASSLGTGVRTNEKLFF. CDR3 nucleotides: TGTGCCAGCAGCTTAGGGACAGGGGTACGAACTAATGAAAAACTGTTTTTT.

The table lists this clonotype with many counts. The chain combines TRBV7-8 with TRBJ2-1, with TRBD2 matching 14 bases. The length of the CDR3 is 17 residues. CDR1 is SGHVS and CDR2 is FQNEAQ in the germline V gene. Unmatched junction bases numbered 10, after V lost 8 bases and J lost 4 bases. Written as DNA, the CDR3 is TGTGCCAGCTTGGGACTAGCGGGAGTTGGGGGGTACAATGAGCAGTTCTTC. It encodes CASLGLAGVGGYNEQFF.

This chain joins TRBV7-2 and TRBJ2-1; 8 bases agree with TRBD1. This CDR3 region has 16 residues. V gave up 1 base and J gave up 7 bases; unmatched junction bases: 9. The germline V gene has CDR1 SGHTA and CDR2 FQGNSA. The CDR3 reads CASSLVGRGRRNEQFF. Here the CDR3 DNA reads TGTGCCAGCAGCTTAGTAGGCAGGGGGCGGAGGAATGAGCAGTTCTTC.

This clonotype was observed a handful of times. This rearrangement joins TRBV11-2 to TRBJ2-2; D possibly uses TRBD1 or TRBD2 (5 bases each). Germline CDR1 is SGHAT and CDR2 is FQNNGV. The germline V and J ends were trimmed by 6 bases and 1 base, with 15 bases remaining between them. The CDR3 has 16 residues. CDR3 DNA sequence: TGTGCCAGCAGTTTTCCGGGGCAGGAGAACACCGGGGAGCTGTTTTTT. Translation: CASSFPGQENTGELFF.

The sample holds a few counts of this clonotype. The rearrangement links TRBV12-3 or TRBV12-4 to TRBJ1-4, with TRBD1 identical over 8 bases. The J segment lost 8 bases and the V segment lost 6 bases, leaving 5 bases of the junction unmatched. The CDR3 contains 13 residues. The CDR3 DNA reads as TGTGCCAGCAGCAAGAACAGGGGGGAAAAACTGTTTTTT. This codes for CASSKNRGEKLFF.

This clonotype was recorded a few times. V gene TRBV7-2 combines with J gene TRBJ1-6; D unresolved. The V gene's germline CDR1 is SGHTA and CDR2 FQGNSA. The CDR3 runs to 13 residues. Trimming shortened V by 1 base and J by 9 bases, and 7 bases separated the two germline ends. The CDR3 DNA reads TGTGCCAGCAGCTTAGTGCCCGGTTCACCCCTCCACTTT. This codes for CASSLVPGSPLHF.

This clonotype appeared many times. V is TRBV10-3 and J is TRBJ1-1, with a tentative D call TRBD1 (6 bases). CDR3 size: 12 residues. V lost 8 bases to trimming and J lost 6 bases, with 13 bases between them. The germline V gene has CDR1 ENHRY and CDR2 SYGVKD. The CDR3 DNA reads as TGTGCCATCCAGGGGCGGGGGGCTGAAGCTTTCTTT. The encoded protein is CAIQGRGAEAFF.

As concerns this clonotype: A read error may produce the germline difference seen at one junction end. The chain employs TRBV7-6 and TRBJ2-1, with TRBD2 identical over 10 bases. The CDR3 spans 17 residues. Germline CDR1 and CDR2: SGHVS and FNYEAQ. The chain's CDR3 is CTSSLRTSGSSYNEQFF. The CDR3 coding sequence is TGTACCAGCAGCTTACGGACTAGCGGTAGCTCCTACAATGAGCAGTTCTTC.

A few counts support this clonotype. The V gene is TRBV2, the J gene TRBJ2-3; 7 bases are a match to TRBD1. Germline CDR1 reads SNHLY; CDR2 reads FYNNEI. Trimming at V came to 2 bases and at J to 9 bases, leaving 2 bases not matched to a gene. The CDR3 runs 12 residues. The CDR3 spells CASSERDRTQYF. The CDR3 bases are TGTGCCAGCAGTGAAAGGGACAGAACGCAGTATTTT.

This chain joins TRBV2 and TRBJ2-1; D call uncertain. V gave up 4 bases and J gave up 0 bases, with 7 bases separating them. The germline V gene encodes CDR1 SNHLY and CDR2 FYNNEI. The CDR3 extends over 14 amino acids. This CDR3 reads CASSVESSYNEQFF. The CDR3, as DNA: TGTGCCAGCAGTGTGGAAAGCTCCTACAATGAGCAGTTCTTC. Variable domain in full (rest from reference TRBV2 and TRBJ2-1): EPEVTQTPSHQVTQMGQEVILRCVPISNHLYFYWYRQILGQKVEFLVSFYNNEISEKSEIFDDQFSVERPDGSNFTLKIRSTKLEDSAMYFCASSVESSYNEQFFGPGTRLTVL.

This clonotype was counted at least ten times. This sequence joins TRBV7-8 and TRBJ1-2, with D uncertain. This CDR3 has 13 residues. Germline V lookup: CDR1 SGHVS, CDR2 FQNEAQ. The V end was cut by 3 bases, the J end by 8 bases, with 13 bases between. The CDR3 loop is CASSLGPESGYTF. The CDR3 coding sequence is TGTGCCAGCAGCTTGGGCCCAGAGAGCGGCTACACCTTC.

This clonotype was detected a few times. The rearrangement joins TRBV30 to TRBJ1-1, with 8 bases aligning to TRBD1. V gave up 8 bases and J gave up 5 bases; unmatched junction bases: 13. Germline lookup yields CDR1 GTSNPN and CDR2 SVGIG (reference sequence). The CDR3 runs to 14 residues. The CDR3 sequence is CARTGPSGGTEAFF. The CDR3 DNA reads as TGTGCCCGGACAGGGCCTTCTGGAGGGACTGAAGCTTTCTTT.

The chain has TRBV4-2 and TRBJ2-7; 9 bases are shared with TRBD2. Looked up from germline, CDR1 is LGHNA and CDR2 is YNFKEQ. V lost 1 base, J lost 0 bases, and 1 base stayed unmatched. CDR3 length: 15 amino acids. In DNA, the CDR3 is TGTGCCAGCAGCCAAGGACTAGCGGTCTCCTACGAGCAGTACTTC. Its protein product is CASSQGLAVSYEQYF.